This TCR beta chain appears in the sequencing data of a study of shared clonotypes between healthy human individuals. Memory CD4+ cells were the fraction left after CD45RA+ naive selection. This clone was seen only once. Its antigen remains unidentified. V gave up 0 bases and J gave up 8 bases, with 16 bases separating them. The CDR3 totals 16 residues. Germline assignment: CDR1 SGHDN and CDR2 FVKESK. Study-wide findings and caveats: Non-shared clonotypes were found to have lower generation probabilities than the clonotypes that were shared by all four of the sorted-subset donors.

Each PCR replicate from the sorted subsets contained 200 to 250 ng DNA, which is 25,000 to 30,000 T cell genomes. Source study methods: Sequence data from immunoSEQ were junction-only and lacked quality scores; consequently, filtering differed. The method was immunoSEQ multiplex PCR; TCRdb's version includes in-frame clones alone and lacks a portion of them. For V, J and clone size, that table is used; D and trimming come from the DNA. This table holds millions of clones, around nine tenths found once. The TCR originated in a man between 18 and 35 years old in good health. Sequencing used naive CD4+ T cells sorted from blood. Subset: CD45RA+ positively selected. V is TRBV14 and J is TRBJ1-4; possible D gene TRBD1, 6 bases. The CDR3 loop reads CASSQEWTGAREKLFF. DNA of the CDR3: TGTGCCAGCAGCCAAGAATGGACGGGGGCTAGAGAAAAACTGTTTTTT.